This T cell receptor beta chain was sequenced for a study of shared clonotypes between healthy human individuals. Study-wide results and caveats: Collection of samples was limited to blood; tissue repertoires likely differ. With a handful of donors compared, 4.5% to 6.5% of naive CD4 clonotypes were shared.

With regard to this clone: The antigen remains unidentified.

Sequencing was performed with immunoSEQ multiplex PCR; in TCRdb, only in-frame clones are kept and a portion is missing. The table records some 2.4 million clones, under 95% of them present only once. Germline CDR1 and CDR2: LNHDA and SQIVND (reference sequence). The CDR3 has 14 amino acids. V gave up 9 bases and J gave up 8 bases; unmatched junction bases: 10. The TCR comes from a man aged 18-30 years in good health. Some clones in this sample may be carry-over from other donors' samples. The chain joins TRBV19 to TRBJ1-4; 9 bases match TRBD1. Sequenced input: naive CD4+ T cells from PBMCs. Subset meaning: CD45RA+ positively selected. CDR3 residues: CASTNRGPDEKLFF. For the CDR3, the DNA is TGTGCCAGCACGAACAGGGGGCCAGACGAAAAACTGTTTTTT.